This T cell receptor beta chain was sequenced for a study of blood T cell repertoires in COVID-19. Study-level background: The origin of the acute and convalescent COVID-19 samples was the United States, Italy and Spain. PBMCs, B-cell-depleted T cells, or T cells provided the cDNA or gDNA that made up the material.

It was during active infection that Seattle patients were enrolled and then longitudinally followed. In the authors' workflow: Estimates of nucleated cell counts were drawn from the amplification of reference gene primers. The assay was immunoSEQ multiplex PCR, and TCRdb's table has in-frame clones only and misses some. V, J and clone size were drawn from that table, and D and trimming were deduced from the DNA. The sample records fewer than 200,000 clones, 79% being singletons. The sequenced sample was peripheral blood. The receptor was derived from a woman aged 60-75 years with COVID-19, enrolled during active disease.

The DNA of the CDR3 is TGTGCCAGTAGTATCCACCTACTAGCGGGAGAAGATACGCAGTATTTT. This codes for CASSIHLLAGEDTQYF. The V and J genes are TRBV19 and TRBJ2-3; 11 bases agree with TRBD2. J gave up 5 bases and V 3 bases, and 7 bases lay outside the gene matches. Per germline, CDR1 LNHDA and CDR2 SQIVND (reference sequence). This CDR3 is built from 16 residues.